The entry below gives a single T cell receptor beta chain sequence along with its context. Here immunoSEQ multiplex PCR was the method, and the copy in TCRdb shows in-frame clones only, minus some. The sample has approximately 300,000 clones; 90% are singletons. The data derive from a study of blood T cell repertoires in COVID-19. V lost 1 base and J 1 base, leaving 8 bases between the germline ends. CDR3 length: 14 residues. CDR1 SNHLY and CDR2 FYNNEI come from the germline V gene. The receptor was isolated from a woman aged 25-40 years with COVID-19, enrolled during active disease. The sample was peripheral blood. The chain joins TRBV2 to TRBJ2-7; D call uncertain. CDR3 amino acids: CASSEGYSSYEQYF. The CDR3 DNA is TGTGCCAGCAGTGAAGGGTACAGTTCCTACGAGCAGTACTTC.